What follows describes a single TCR beta chain. The record originates from a study of blood T cell repertoires in COVID-19. Clones were read by immunoSEQ multiplex PCR, and TCRdb kept only the in-frame ones, dropping some. The data contain tens of thousands of clones, 65% to 85% of them singletons. Trimming took 1 base from V and 4 from J; bases not matched to a gene: 7. Germline lookup yields CDR1 SGHAT and CDR2 FQDESV (reference sequence). The CDR3 covers 16 residues. The receptor's source is a woman of 80 years or more with COVID-19, enrolled during active disease. This rearrangement joins TRBV11-1 to TRBJ2-1, with 7 nucleotides matching TRBD1. Source material: peripheral blood. CDR3 residues: CASSLGTGTAYNEQFF. In DNA, the CDR3 is TGTGCCAGCAGCTTAGGGACCGGGACAGCGTACAATGAGCAGTTCTTC.